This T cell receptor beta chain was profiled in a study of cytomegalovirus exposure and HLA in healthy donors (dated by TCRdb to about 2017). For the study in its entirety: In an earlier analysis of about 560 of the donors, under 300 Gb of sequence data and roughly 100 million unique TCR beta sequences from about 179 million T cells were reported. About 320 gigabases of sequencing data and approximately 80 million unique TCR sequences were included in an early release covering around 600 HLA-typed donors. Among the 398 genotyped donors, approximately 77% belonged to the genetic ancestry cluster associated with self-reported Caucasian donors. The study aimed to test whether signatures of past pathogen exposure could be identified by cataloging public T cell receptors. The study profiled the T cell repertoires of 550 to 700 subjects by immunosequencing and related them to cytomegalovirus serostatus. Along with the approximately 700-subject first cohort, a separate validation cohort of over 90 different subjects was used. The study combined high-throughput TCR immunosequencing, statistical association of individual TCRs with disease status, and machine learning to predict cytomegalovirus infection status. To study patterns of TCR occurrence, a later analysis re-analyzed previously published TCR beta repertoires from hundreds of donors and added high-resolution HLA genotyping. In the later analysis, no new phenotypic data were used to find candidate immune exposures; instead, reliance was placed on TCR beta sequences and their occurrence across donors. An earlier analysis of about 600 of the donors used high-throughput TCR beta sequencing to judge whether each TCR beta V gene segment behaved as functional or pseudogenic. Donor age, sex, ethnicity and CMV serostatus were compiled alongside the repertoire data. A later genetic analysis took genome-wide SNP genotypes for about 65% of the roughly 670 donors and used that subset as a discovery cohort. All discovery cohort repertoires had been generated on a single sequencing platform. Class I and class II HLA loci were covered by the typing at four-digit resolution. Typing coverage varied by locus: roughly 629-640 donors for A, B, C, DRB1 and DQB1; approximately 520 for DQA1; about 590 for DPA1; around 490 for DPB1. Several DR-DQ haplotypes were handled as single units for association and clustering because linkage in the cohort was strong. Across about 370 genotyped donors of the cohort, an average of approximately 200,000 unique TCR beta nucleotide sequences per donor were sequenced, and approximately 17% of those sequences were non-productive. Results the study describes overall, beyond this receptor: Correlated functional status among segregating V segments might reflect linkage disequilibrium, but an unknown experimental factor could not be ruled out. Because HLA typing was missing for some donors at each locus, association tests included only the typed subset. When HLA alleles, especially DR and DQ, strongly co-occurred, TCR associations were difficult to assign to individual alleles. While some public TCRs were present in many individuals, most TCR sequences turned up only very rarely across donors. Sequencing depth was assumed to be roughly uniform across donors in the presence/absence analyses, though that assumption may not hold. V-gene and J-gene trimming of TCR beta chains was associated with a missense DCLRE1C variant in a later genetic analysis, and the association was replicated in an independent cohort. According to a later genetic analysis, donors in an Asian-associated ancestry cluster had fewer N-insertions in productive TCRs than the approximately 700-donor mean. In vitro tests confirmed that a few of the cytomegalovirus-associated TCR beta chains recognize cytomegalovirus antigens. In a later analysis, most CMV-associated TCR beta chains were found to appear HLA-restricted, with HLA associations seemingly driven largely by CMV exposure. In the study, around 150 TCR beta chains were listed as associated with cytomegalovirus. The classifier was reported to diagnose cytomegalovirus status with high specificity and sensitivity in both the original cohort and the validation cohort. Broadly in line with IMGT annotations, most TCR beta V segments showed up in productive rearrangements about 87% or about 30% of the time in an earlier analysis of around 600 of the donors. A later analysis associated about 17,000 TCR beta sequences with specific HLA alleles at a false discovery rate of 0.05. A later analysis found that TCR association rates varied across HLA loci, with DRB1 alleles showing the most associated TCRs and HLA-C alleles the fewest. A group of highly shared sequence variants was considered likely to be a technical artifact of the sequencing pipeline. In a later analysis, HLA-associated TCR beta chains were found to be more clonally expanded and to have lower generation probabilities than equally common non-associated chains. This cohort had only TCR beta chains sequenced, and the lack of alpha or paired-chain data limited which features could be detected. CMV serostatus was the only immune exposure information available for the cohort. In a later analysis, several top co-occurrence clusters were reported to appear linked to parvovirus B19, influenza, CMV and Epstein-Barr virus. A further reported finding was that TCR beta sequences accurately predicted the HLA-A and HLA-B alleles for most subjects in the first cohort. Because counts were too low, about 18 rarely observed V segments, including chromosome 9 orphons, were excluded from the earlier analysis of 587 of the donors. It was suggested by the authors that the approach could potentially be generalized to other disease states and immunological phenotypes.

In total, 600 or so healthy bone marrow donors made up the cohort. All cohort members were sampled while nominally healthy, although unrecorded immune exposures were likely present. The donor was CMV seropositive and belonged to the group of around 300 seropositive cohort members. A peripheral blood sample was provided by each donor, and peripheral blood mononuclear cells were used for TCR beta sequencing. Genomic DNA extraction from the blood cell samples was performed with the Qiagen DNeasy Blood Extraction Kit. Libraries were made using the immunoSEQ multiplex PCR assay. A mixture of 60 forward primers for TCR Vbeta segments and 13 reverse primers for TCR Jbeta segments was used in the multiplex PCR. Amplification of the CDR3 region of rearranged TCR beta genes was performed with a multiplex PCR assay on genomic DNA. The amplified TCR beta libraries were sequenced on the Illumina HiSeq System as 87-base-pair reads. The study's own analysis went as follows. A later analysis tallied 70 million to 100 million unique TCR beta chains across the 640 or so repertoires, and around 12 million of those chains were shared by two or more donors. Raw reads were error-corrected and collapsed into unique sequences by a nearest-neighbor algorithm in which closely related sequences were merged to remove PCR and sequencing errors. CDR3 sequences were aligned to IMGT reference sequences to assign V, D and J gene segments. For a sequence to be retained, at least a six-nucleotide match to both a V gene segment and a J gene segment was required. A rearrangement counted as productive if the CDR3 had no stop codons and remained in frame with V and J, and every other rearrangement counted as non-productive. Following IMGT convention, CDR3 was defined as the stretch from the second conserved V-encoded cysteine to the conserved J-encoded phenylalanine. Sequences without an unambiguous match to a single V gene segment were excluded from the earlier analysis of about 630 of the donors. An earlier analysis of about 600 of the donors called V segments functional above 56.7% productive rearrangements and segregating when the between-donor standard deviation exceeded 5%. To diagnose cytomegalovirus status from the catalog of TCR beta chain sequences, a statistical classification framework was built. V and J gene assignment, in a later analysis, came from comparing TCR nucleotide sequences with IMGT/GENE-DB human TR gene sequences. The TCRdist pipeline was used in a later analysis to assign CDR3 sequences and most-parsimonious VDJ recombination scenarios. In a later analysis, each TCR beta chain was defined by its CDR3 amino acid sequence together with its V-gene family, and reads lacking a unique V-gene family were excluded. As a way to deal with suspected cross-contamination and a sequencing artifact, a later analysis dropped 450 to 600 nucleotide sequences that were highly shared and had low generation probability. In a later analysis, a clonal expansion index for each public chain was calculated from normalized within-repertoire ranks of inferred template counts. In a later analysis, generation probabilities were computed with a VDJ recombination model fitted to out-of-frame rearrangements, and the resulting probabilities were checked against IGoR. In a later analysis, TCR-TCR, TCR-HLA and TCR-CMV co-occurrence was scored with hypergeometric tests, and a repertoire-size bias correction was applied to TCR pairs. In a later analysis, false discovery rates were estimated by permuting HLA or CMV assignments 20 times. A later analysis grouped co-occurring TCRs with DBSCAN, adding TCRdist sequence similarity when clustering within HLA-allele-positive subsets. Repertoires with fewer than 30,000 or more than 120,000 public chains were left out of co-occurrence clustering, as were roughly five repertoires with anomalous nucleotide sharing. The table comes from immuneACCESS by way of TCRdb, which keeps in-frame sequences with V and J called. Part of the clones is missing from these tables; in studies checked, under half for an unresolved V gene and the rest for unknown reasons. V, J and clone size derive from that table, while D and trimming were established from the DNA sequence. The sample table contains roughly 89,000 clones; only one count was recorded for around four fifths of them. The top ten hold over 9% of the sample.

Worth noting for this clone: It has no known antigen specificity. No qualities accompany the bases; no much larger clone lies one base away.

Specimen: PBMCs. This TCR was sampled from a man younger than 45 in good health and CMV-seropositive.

The DNA reads TGTGCCAGTAGTACCGAATTGACAGGGGTGAAGGGTTCGCGCTATGGCTACACCTTC. This translates into CASSTELTGVKGSRYGYTF. The V gene is TRBV19 and the J gene is TRBJ1-2; a stretch of 8 junction bases matches TRBD1. The CDR3, cysteine through phenylalanine, is 19 amino acids long. Solely the CDR3 DNA is kept, with 57 bases framed from the first base. From the germline V gene (reference sequence), CDR1 is LNHDA and CDR2 is SQIVND. V lost 4 bases and J lost 4 bases, and the count of bases not matched to a germline gene is 20.